The clone carrying this T cell receptor beta chain appeared many times. Its antigen is not identified. This beta chain is an off-target read within a library intended for alpha chains, so its frequency means little. The data were obtained in a study of spatial heterogeneity in lung cancer. Study-level information: Alpha-chain sequences were consistently detected less often than beta-chain sequences. Study observations and caveats: Tumor TCRs that were ubiquitous and expanded showed up in blood more at resection than follow-up.

Unique molecular identifiers, one per molecule, were present on every TCR cDNA molecule. Each CDR3 protein gets one entry after TCRdb re-called the 5' RACE reads with MiXCR. Among 10,000 to 15,000 distinct CDR3 sequences listed, about 3.9% were seen once. Time point described: sample taken at primary tumor resection. Sequencing covered unsorted whole RNA taken from tumor, nontumor lung or frozen PBMC. Donation came from 70 or so patients with untreated early-stage non-small cell lung cancer. The J segment lost 2 bases and the V segment lost 5 bases, leaving 10 bases of the junction unmatched. CDR3 size: 18 residues. CDR1 is SGHTA, CDR2 FQGNSA, per germline.

The TCR comes from a male donor with early-stage non-small cell lung cancer. The chain employs TRBV7-2 and TRBJ2-3; 13 bases line up with TRBD2. The sample here was PBMCs, taken at surgery. The CDR3 sequence: CASSPDKGLAGYTDTQYF. The CDR3 bases are TGTGCCAGCAGCCCCGATAAGGGACTAGCGGGATACACAGATACGCAGTATTTT.